This record concerns one T cell receptor beta chain sequence. Its antigen remains unidentified. Base qualities are not provided; no much larger clone lies one nucleotide away. The sample comes from a study of a mutant IDH1 vaccine in newly diagnosed glioma (dated by TCRdb to about 2021). For the study in its entirety: Vaccination started 4-6 weeks after radiotherapy alone, or was given together with temozolomide cycles in the groups whose treatment included chemotherapy. The week-35 safety follow-up took place at visit V12, and the week-47 end of study took place at visit V13. Six visits were used for peripheral blood collection: V03 (baseline), V05, V07, V10, V12 and V13. Before enrollment, most patients had been given radiochemotherapy with temozolomide as standard therapy, while the rest had received either radiotherapy alone or temozolomide alone. Of the 32 patients who were treated, around 60% were male and approximately 38% were female, and the mean age was around 41 years. For exploratory analyses, roughly 25 treated patients had longitudinal TCRB deep sequencing done wherever samples were available.

The sample's time point label, in plain terms: week 35, safety follow-up. A 20-mer mutant IDH1 peptide at 300 micrograms in Montanide made up each vaccine dose, which was injected subcutaneously together with topical imiquimod. Across visits V03 through V10, patients got a total of eight vaccinations, given in weeks 1, 3, 5, 7, 11, 15, 19 and 23. All donors had newly diagnosed IDH1-mutant astrocytomas of WHO grade 3 or 4 that showed loss of nuclear ATRX. The samples were drawn from NOA16, a multicentre, single-arm, open-label phase I trial in Germany that tested a mutant IDH1 peptide vaccine in humans for the first time. Genomic DNA for TCRB sequencing was extracted from EDTA blood using the DNeasy Blood and Tissue Kit. Sequences MNHNS (CDR1) and SASEGT (CDR2) are obtained from the germline V gene. Germline trimming: 4 bases from V, 5 bases from J; junction bases outside gene matches: 6. The CDR3 goes from the cysteine to the phenylalanine over 14 residues. Only the CDR3 region is kept as DNA, spanning 42 bases read in frame from base 1.

Library generation was performed with the immunoSEQ multiplex PCR assay. The hsTCRB Kit was used according to the manufacturer's protocol to amplify rearranged TCR beta chain sequences. TCRB libraries were sequenced on an Illumina MiSeq. Processing in the source paper ran as follows. Demultiplexing, trimming and gene mapping were performed with the kit vendor's proprietary platform. Imported from immuneACCESS, the table was reduced by TCRdb to in-frame sequences with V and J called. These copies leave out some clones; in studies compared against another copy, an unresolved V gene accounts for under half, and the cause of the remainder is not known. The V and J calls and clone size are taken from that table; D and trimming were inferred from the DNA. The sample records about 54,000 clones, 84% of which are singletons. Approximately 4.5% of the sample is taken by the ten largest. The paper as a whole reports these results and caveats: Across multiple MHC alleles, vaccine-induced immune responses were seen in nearly 95% of patients. PBMC samples for TCRB deep sequencing were selected based on availability. According to the authors, sample limitations meant that analyses of patient blood samples could not be reproduced. No apparent relationship was observed between pseudoprogression and alterations in the top peripheral T cell clonotypes detected by TCRB sequencing.

Rearrangement joined TRBV6-1 to TRBJ1-1; 8 middle bases align to TRBD1. This specimen was PBMCs, taken from a glioma patient whose treatment included an IDH1 peptide vaccine. The receptor comes from a woman under 30 with glioma. The bases are TGTGCCAGCAGTGCGGGAAACAGGGGGACTGAAGCTTTCTTT. This encodes CASSAGNRGTEAFF.